This T cell receptor beta chain was identified in a study of blood T cell repertoires in COVID-19. The CDR3 contains 20 residues. From germline, CDR1 is LGHNA and CDR2 YSLEER. J was trimmed by 7 bases and V by 0 bases; bases with no gene match: 15. TCRdb's copy holds only in-frame clones and misses some; the assay was immunoSEQ multiplex PCR. This table holds over 50,000 clones, more than 70% found once. Sequenced material: peripheral blood. The TCR was taken from a man aged 60 to 69 with acute or convalescent COVID-19. The J gene is TRBJ1-6, the V gene TRBV4-3; TRBD1 matches at 10 bases. Here the CDR3 reads CASSQDLGTGAGNGNSPLHF. CDR3 bases: TGCGCCAGCAGCCAAGATCTCGGGACAGGGGCAGGTAATGGGAATTCACCCCTCCACTTT.